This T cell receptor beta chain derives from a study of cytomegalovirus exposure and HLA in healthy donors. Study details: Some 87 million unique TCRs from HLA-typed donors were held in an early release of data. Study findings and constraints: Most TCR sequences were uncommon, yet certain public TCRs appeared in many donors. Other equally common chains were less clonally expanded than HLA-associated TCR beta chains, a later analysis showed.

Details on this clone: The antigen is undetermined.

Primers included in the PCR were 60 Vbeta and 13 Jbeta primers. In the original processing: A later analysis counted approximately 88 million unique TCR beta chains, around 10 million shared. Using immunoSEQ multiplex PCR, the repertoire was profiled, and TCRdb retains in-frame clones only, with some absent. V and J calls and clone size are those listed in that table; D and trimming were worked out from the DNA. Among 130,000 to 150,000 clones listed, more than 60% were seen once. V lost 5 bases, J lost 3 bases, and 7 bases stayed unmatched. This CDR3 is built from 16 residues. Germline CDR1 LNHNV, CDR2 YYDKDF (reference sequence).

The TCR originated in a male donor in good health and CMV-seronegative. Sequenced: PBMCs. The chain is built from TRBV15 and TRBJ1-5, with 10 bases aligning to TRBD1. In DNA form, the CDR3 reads TGTGCCACCAGCCTTGGACAGGGGGTCTTCAATCAGCCCCAGCATTTT. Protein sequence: CATSLGQGVFNQPQHF.